Presented here are 14 T cell receptor beta chains from one specimen sequenced in a study of T cell responses to AZD1222 COVID-19 vaccine. Sequenced by immunoSEQ multiplex PCR; TCRdb stores in-frame clones only, minus some. The sample yields some 120,000 clones, around 89% seen once. Sample: peripheral blood, taken on day 0 of MenACWY control vaccination. These receptors all stem from an adult in good health.

The chain combines TRBV27 with TRBJ1-3; no clear D gene. The CDR3 extends over 14 amino acids. V was trimmed by 6 bases and J by 0 bases, leaving 9 bases between them. Germline lookup yields CDR1 MNHEY and CDR2 SMNVEV (reference sequence). The CDR3 protein is CASSPGNSGNTIYF. The CDR3 DNA reads as TGTGCCAGCAGCCCTGGGAACTCTGGAAACACCATATATTTT.

This clone was observed a single time. The chain is built from TRBV5-4 and TRBJ2-7; tentative D call: TRBD2 (6 bases). Germline CDR1 reads SGHNT; CDR2 reads YYREEE (reference sequence). Trimming removed 4 bases at V and 5 bases at J, with 19 bases between. This CDR3 comprises 15 residues. This CDR3 reads CASSRRELWTHEQYF. DNA for the CDR3: TGTGCCAGCAGCCGCCGGGAGCTGTGGACCCACGAGCAGTACTTC.

The chain carries TRBV4-1 and TRBJ1-1; TRBD1 agrees at 8 bases. This CDR3 region has 14 residues. Germline trimming cut 6 bases from V and 4 bases from J; bases unmatched to any gene: 7. Germline loops: CDR1 MGHRA, CDR2 YSYEKL. For the CDR3, the DNA is TGCGCCAGCAGGGCTACAGGGGGTCGCACTGAAGCTTTCTTT. Translation: CASRATGGRTEAFF.

The chain is built from TRBV7-3 and TRBJ2-3; perhaps TRBD2 as D (6 bases). The CDR3 covers 16 residues. Germline V lookup: CDR1 SGHTA, CDR2 FQGTGA. Trimming stripped 2 bases from V and 0 bases from J, with 12 bases between. In nucleotides, the CDR3 is TGTGCCAGCAGCTTAGGGCGGGACGCCAGCACAGATACGCAGTATTTT. Its protein is CASSLGRDASTDTQYF. The variable domain in full, completed from reference TRBV7-3 and TRBJ2-3, reads GAGVSQTPSNKVTEKGKYVELRCDPISGHTALYWYRQSLGQGPEFLIYFQGTGAADDSGLPNDRFFAVRPEGSVSTLKIQRTERGDSAVYLCASSLGRDASTDTQYFGPGTRLTVL.

The V and J genes are TRBV3-1 (or the pseudogene TRBV3-2) and TRBJ2-1, with D perhaps being TRBD1 or TRBD2 (5 bases each). The CDR3 has 15 amino acids. Germline loops: CDR1 LGHDT, CDR2 YNNKEL (reference sequence). V dropped 0 bases and J dropped 4 bases, with 10 bases sitting between them. CDR3 residues: CASSQDDRGYNEQFF. The DNA for the CDR3 is TGTGCCAGCAGCCAAGACGACAGAGGGTACAATGAGCAGTTCTTC.

The J gene is TRBJ2-4, the V gene TRBV10-3, with 9 bases lining up with TRBD1. The germline V gene encodes CDR1 ENHRY and CDR2 SYGVKD. The J segment lost 6 bases and the V segment lost 3 bases, leaving 12 bases of the junction unmatched. The CDR3 consists of 17 residues. The CDR3 loop is CAISEGFPPGQGNIQYF. The CDR3 DNA follows: TGTGCCATCAGTGAAGGTTTTCCGCCGGGACAGGGAAACATTCAGTACTTC.

This chain joins TRBV9 and TRBJ2-7; 9 bases line up with TRBD2. There are 16 residues in the CDR3. The V and J ends lost 4 bases and 4 bases, in that order; junction bases with no gene match: 12. Germline V gene sequence: CDR1 SGDLS, CDR2 YYNGEE. CDR3 coding DNA: TGTGCCAGCAGCCCCCTGCCGGGGACTAGCAGATACGAGCAGTACTTC. It translates to CASSPLPGTSRYEQYF.

The rearrangement joins TRBV3-1 (or the pseudogene TRBV3-2) to TRBJ2-1; perhaps TRBD1 as D (6 bases). Germline CDR1 is LGHDT and CDR2 is YNNKEL (reference sequence). CDR3 length equals 13 residues. Trimming left V 4 bases short and J 3 bases short, with 7 bases between. The CDR3 region is CASSLDSYNEQFF. The CDR3 DNA follows: TGTGCCAGCAGCCTGGACAGCTACAATGAGCAGTTCTTC.

This rearrangement joins TRBV5-4 to TRBJ2-7; D might be TRBD2 (6 bases). CDR1 SGHNT and CDR2 YYREEE come from the germline V gene (reference sequence). CDR3 length: 14 amino acids. Trimming took 4 bases from V and 6 from J, leaving 17 bases between them. This chain's CDR3 is CASSRPEMGGEQYF. CDR3 in DNA: TGTGCCAGCAGCCGACCGGAAATGGGAGGCGAGCAGTACTTC.

V usage is TRBV10-3 and J usage is TRBJ1-2, with unresolved D. This CDR3 spans 13 amino acids. V was clipped by 0 bases and J by 4 bases, with 6 bases between them. CDR1 and CDR2 from the germline V gene are ENHRY and SYGVKD. The CDR3 nucleotides read TGTGCCATCAGTGAGTCGGCCGGCTATGGCTACACCTTC. As protein: CAISESAGYGYTF.

The rearrangement joins TRBV7-2 to TRBJ1-2, with D perhaps matching TRBD1 (5 bases). This CDR3 has 15 amino acids. Looked up from germline, CDR1 is SGHTA and CDR2 is FQGNSA. V lost 5 bases, J lost 0 bases, and 13 bases lay in between. The CDR3 sequence is CASSQGPIPNYGYTF. CDR3 sequence (DNA): TGTGCCAGCAGCCAGGGTCCCATCCCTAACTATGGCTACACCTTC.

The chain couples TRBV6-6 to TRBJ2-5, with a weak D call TRBD2 (5 bases). Germline V gene data show CDR1 as MNHNY and CDR2 as SVGAGI (reference sequence). CDR3 length equals 13 residues. Trimming left V 5 bases short and J 3 bases short, with 10 bases between. CDR3 sequence reads: CASSRRLEETQYF. Written as DNA, the CDR3 is TGTGCCAGCAGTCGGAGGTTGGAAGAGACCCAGTACTTC.

This clone was seen just once. The V and J genes are TRBV30 and TRBJ1-1; no reliable D call. Germline loops: CDR1 GTSNPN, CDR2 SVGIG (reference sequence). Trimming stripped 5 bases from V and 0 bases from J, with 10 bases between. This CDR3 is 13 amino acids long. The CDR3 loop is CAWGLEVNTEAFF. The DNA of the CDR3 is TGTGCCTGGGGACTCGAAGTGAACACTGAAGCTTTCTTT.

This clone rates as medium-sized. The chain has TRBV5-6 and TRBJ1-5; 7 positions match TRBD1. Per germline, CDR1 SGHDT and CDR2 YYEEEE. V was clipped by 0 bases and J by 2 bases; unmatched bases: 14. The CDR3 extends over 19 amino acids. The CDR3 nucleotides are TGTGCCAGCAGCTTGGGATCGAGGGGGCCTACGCCTGGCAATCAGCCCCAGCATTTT. It yields the protein CASSLGSRGPTPGNQPQHF.